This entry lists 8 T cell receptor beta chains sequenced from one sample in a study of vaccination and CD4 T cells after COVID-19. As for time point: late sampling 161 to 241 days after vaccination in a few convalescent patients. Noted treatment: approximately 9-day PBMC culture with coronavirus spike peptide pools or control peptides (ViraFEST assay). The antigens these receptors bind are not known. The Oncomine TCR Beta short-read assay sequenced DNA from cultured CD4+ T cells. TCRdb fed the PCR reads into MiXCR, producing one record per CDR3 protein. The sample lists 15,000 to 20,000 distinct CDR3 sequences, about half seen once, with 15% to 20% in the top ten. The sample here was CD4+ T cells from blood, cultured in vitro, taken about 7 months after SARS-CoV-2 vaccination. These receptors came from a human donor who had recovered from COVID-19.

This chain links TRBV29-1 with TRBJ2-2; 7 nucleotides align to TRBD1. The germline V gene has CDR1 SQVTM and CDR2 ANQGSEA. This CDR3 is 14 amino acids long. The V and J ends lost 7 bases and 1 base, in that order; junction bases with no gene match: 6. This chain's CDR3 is CSANRDRNTGELFF. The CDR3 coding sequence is TGCAGCGCCAACCGGGACAGGAACACCGGGGAGCTGTTTTTT.

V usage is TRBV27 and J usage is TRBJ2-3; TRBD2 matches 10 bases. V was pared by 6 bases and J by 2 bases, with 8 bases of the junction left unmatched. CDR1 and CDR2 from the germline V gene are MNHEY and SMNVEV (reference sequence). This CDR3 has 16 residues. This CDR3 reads CASRPLAGDHTDTQYF. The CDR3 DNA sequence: TGTGCCAGCAGACCCCTAGCGGGAGATCACACAGATACGCAGTATTTT.

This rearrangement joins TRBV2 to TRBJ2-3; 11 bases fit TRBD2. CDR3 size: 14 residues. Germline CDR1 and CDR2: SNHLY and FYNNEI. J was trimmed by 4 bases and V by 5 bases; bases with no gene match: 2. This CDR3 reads CASSQLAGADTQYF. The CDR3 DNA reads TGTGCCAGCAGTCAACTAGCGGGGGCAGATACGCAGTATTTT.

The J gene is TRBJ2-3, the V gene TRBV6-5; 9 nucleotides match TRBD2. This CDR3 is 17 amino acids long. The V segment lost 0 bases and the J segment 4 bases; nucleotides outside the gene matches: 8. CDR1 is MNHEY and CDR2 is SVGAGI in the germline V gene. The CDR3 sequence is CASSYSASGTGPDTQYF. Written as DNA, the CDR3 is TGTGCCAGCAGTTACTCGGCTAGCGGGACGGGACCAGATACGCAGTATTTT.

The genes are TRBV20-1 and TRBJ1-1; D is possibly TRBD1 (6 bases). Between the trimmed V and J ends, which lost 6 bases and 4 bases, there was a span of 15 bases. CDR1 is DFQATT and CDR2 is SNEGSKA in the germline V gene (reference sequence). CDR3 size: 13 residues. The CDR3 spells CSAHSWGPTEAFF. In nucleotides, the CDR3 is TGCAGTGCGCATTCCTGGGGGCCCACTGAAGCTTTCTTT.

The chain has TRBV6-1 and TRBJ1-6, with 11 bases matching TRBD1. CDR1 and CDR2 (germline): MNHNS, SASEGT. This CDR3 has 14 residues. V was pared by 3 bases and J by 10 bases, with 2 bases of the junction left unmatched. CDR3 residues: CASSEGQGVSPLHF. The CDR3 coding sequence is TGTGCCAGCAGTGAGGGACAGGGGGTCTCACCCCTCCACTTT.

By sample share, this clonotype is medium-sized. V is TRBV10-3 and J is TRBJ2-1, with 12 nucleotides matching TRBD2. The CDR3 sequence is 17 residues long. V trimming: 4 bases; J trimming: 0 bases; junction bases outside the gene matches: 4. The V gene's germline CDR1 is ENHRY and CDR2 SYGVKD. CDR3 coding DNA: TGTGCCATCAGTGGGAGGGGACTAGCGGGCTCCTACAATGAGCAGTTCTTC. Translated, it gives CAISGRGLAGSYNEQFF.

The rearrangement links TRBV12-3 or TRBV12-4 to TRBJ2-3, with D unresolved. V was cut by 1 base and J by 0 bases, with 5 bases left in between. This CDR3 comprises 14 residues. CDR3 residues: CASSLGSSTDTQYF. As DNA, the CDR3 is TGTGCCAGCAGTTTAGGATCCAGCACAGATACGCAGTATTTT.